Listed below are T cell receptor beta chains from one sample, sequenced in a study of T cells after yellow fever vaccination. TCRdb processed the 5' RACE reads anew with MiXCR; each CDR3 protein has one entry. Of approximately 510,000 distinct CDR3 sequences detected, 21% appear once; the ten largest clones hold about 16%. The sample was PBMCs, taken 21 days after the first yellow fever vaccination. All receptors derive from a man younger than 30 who received the YFV17D yellow fever vaccine. The CDR3 runs from the conserved cysteine through the conserved F or W. A D gene is named only where the DNA matches it firmly. Part of the rows lack a size; the others show once, few, many or a class for expanded clones.

>TRBD2|TRBJ2-3|-|TRBV7-2|14
TGTGCCAGCAGCCCCCCCCTAGCGGCAGATACGCAGTATTTT
CASSPPLAADTQYF
>-|TRBJ2-7|many|TRBV5-1|15
TGCGCCAGCAGCTTCAGTCGGGCGGTAGCCTACGAGCAGTACTTC
CASSFSRAVAYEQYF
>-|TRBJ1-5|few|TRBV7-9|15
TGTGCCAGCAGCTTAGCGGCAGGAACAGATCAGCCCCAGCATTTT
CASSLAAGTDQPQHF
>-|TRBJ1-2|-|TRBV7-2|14
TGTGCCAGCAGCCCCGGACAGTTAGGGTATGGCTACACCTTC
CASSPGQLGYGYTF
>-|TRBJ2-2|-|TRBV4-3|18
TGCGCCAGCAGCCAAGATCGACCCCTTAGGCCGAACACCGGGGAGCTGTTTTTT
CASSQDRPLRPNTGELFF
>TRBD2|TRBJ2-5|-|TRBV20-1|16
TGCAGTGCGATGGGGGGAATAGCGGGGGACCAAGAGACCCAGTACTTC
CSAMGGIAGDQETQYF
>-|TRBJ2-7|-|TRBV5-1|15
TGCGCCAGCACCCCGGGGGACCCTGACCTCTACGAGCAGTACTTC
CASTPGDPDLYEQYF
>-|TRBJ2-1|few|TRBV4-3|13
TGCGCCAGCAGCCGACTGGACTACAATGAGCAGTTCTTC
CASSRLDYNEQFF
>-|TRBJ2-5|few|TRBV3-1|14
TGTGCCAGCAGCCAAGAGGGGCATGGGCAGACCCAGTACTTC
CASSQEGHGQTQYF
>TRBD1|TRBJ2-5|few|TRBV9|15
TGTGCCAGCAGCCCGACAGGGGGCGGGCGAGAGACCCAGTACTTC
CASSPTGGGRETQYF
>-|TRBJ1-3|few|TRBV7-2|14
TGTGCCAGCAGCTTAGGAGCAGGTGGAAACACCATATATTTT
CASSLGAGGNTIYF
>-|TRBJ2-1|-|TRBV5-6|17
TGTGCCAGCAGCTGGGCGGGGCGCCGACAGAACTACAATGAGCAGTTCTTC
CASSWAGRRQNYNEQFF
>-|TRBJ1-2|few|TRBV20-1|14
TGCAGTGCCGACAAGGGGGGAGGAATCTATGGCTACACCTTC
CSADKGGGIYGYTF
>-|TRBJ2-5|-|TRBV12-3/TRBV12-4|13
TGTGCCAGCATCCAGGGGGGGGAAGAGACCCAGTACTTC
CASIQGGEETQYF
>TRBD2|TRBJ2-2|-|TRBV6-1|16
TGTGCCAGCTATTCCGCGGGGGGACCGAACACCGGGGAGCTGTTTTTT
CASYSAGGPNTGELFF
>-|TRBJ1-1|few|TRBV7-9|15
TGTGCCAGCAGCTCCCCTTCAGTTGGTCGAACTGAAGCTTTCTTT
CASSSPSVGRTEAFF
>-|TRBJ2-3|many|TRBV11-2|17
TGTGCCAGCAGCTTAGACGGCAGCCTGATCTTCACAGATACGCAGTATTTT
CASSLDGSLIFTDTQYF
>-|TRBJ2-1|-|TRBV12-3/TRBV12-4|12
TGTGCCAGCCAGGGGTCCTACAATGAGCAGTTCTTC
CASQGSYNEQFF